This passage covers 19 T cell receptor beta chains from one sample sequenced in a study of T cell repertoires in cytomegalovirus infection. Each CDR3 protein is one row after TCRdb ran MiXCR on the reads. Seen here are about 490,000 distinct CDR3 sequences, approximately 25% observed once, and the top ten hold about 13%. Material for sequencing was PBMCs. The receptors here all came from a human donor in good health (CMV status not recorded). Some clones in this sample may be carry-over from other donors' samples.

The chain has TRBV12-3 or TRBV12-4 and TRBJ2-7; D possibly corresponds to TRBD2 (6 bases). Between the trimmed V and J ends, which lost 6 bases and 0 bases, there was a span of 12 bases. The CDR3 extends over 14 amino acids. CDR3 sequence (DNA): TGTGCCAGCAGCCAGGGACTTACCTCCTACGAGCAGTACGTC. As protein: CASSQGLTSYEQYV.

This clonotype came up a few times. The V and J genes are TRBV6-5 and TRBJ1-1, with a tentative D call TRBD1 (5 bases). Trimming removed 3 bases from V and 2 bases from J, with 13 bases in between. The CDR3 runs 15 residues. The germline gives CDR1 MNHEY, CDR2 SVGAGI. The CDR3 nucleotides are TGTGCCAGCAGTTATTGGGGGGAGGGAAACACTGAAGCTTTCTTT. Translated, it gives CASSYWGEGNTEAFF.

Ten or more counts support this clonotype. The V gene is TRBV7-2, the J gene TRBJ1-3; D unclear. The CDR3 has 14 amino acids. V lost 1 base to trimming and J lost 2 bases, with 6 bases between them. Germline-derived CDR1 and CDR2 are SGHTA and FQGNSA. The CDR3 sequence: CASSLGSAGNTIYF. The CDR3 coding sequence is TGTGCCAGCAGCTTAGGTTCGGCTGGAAACACCATATATTTT.

This clonotype has only one observation. The chain is built from TRBV6-5 and TRBJ2-1; D remains ambiguous. Trimming took off 0 bases at V and 9 bases at J, with 15 bases between the two ends. CDR1 is MNHEY and CDR2 is SVGAGI in the germline V gene. CDR3 length equals 15 residues. CDR3 nucleotide sequence: TGTGCCAGCAGTTACTCCCCGCGGAGCCTGCCTGAGCAGTTCTTC. Its protein product is CASSYSPRSLPEQFF.

The genes are TRBV29-1 and TRBJ2-7; D may be TRBD1 (6 bases). There are 12 residues in the CDR3. CDR1 is SQVTM, CDR2 ANQGSEA, per germline. V was shortened by 7 bases and J by 0 bases, with 10 bases between the two germline ends. The CDR3 DNA follows: TGCAGCGCAAGGGACACCTCCTACGAGCAGTACTTC. As protein: CSARDTSYEQYF.

This clonotype was detected many times. The V call is TRBV2, the J call TRBJ2-1; possibly TRBD1 or TRBD2 for D (5 bases each). The germline V gene has CDR1 SNHLY and CDR2 FYNNEI. With 6 bases removed from V and 2 bases from J, the gap between germline ends came to 23 bases. This CDR3 is built from 18 residues. For the CDR3, the DNA is TGTGCCAGCAGGTCCGGGACCCTACTCACCGGCCCCTACAATGAGCAGTTCTTC. This gives the protein CASRSGTLLTGPYNEQFF.

The CDR3 protein is CASSVGASGSTDTQYF. The CDR3 DNA sequence: TGTGCCAGCAGCGTAGGAGCTAGTGGTAGCACAGATACGCAGTATTTT. The chain uses TRBV9 and TRBJ2-3, with D hard to call. The V end was cut by 0 bases, the J end by 0 bases, with 11 bases between. Germline V lookup: CDR1 SGDLS, CDR2 YYNGEE. CDR3 length: 16 amino acids.

The CDR3 protein is CASIDRDRGIPGELFF. CDR3 nucleotide sequence: TGTGCCAGCATCGACCGGGACAGGGGGATCCCCGGGGAGCTGTTTTTT. The gene calls are TRBV6-2 or TRBV6-3 and TRBJ2-2; 11 positions agree with TRBD1. The CDR3 consists of 16 residues. With 7 bases clipped from V and 6 bases from J, the junction kept 10 bases outside the gene matches. CDR1 MNHEY and CDR2 SVGEGT come from the germline V gene.

The chain links TRBV24-1 to TRBJ1-4, with 7 bases lining up with TRBD1. The CDR3 contains 16 residues. Germline V gene lookup returns CDR1 KGHDR and CDR2 SFDVKD. Germline trimming cut 4 bases from V and 7 bases from J; bases unmatched to any gene: 11. The CDR3: CATSDPDRDGGEKLFF. Written as DNA, the CDR3 is TGTGCCACCAGTGACCCAGACAGGGACGGGGGTGAAAAACTGTTTTTT.

The gene calls are TRBV12-3 or TRBV12-4 and TRBJ2-1, with D perhaps TRBD1 or TRBD2 (5 bases each). There are 14 residues in the CDR3. V was cut by 10 bases and J by 6 bases, with 19 bases left in between. This chain's CDR3 is CAIRGVGEVNEQFF. The CDR3 coding sequence is TGTGCCATCAGAGGGGTAGGAGAGGTCAATGAGCAGTTCTTC.

Only a few counts were recorded for this clonotype. The rearrangement joins TRBV5-4 to TRBJ1-5; a possible D gene is TRBD1 (6 bases). The CDR3 spans 16 residues. Trimming left V 1 base short and J 2 bases short, with 13 bases between. Germline V gene sequence: CDR1 SGHNT, CDR2 YYREEE (reference sequence). The CDR3 here is CASSLYGGAGNQPQHF. The DNA of the CDR3 is TGTGCCAGCAGCTTGTATGGGGGGGCAGGCAATCAGCCCCAGCATTTT.

This clonotype was counted between two and nine times. The chain has TRBV7-2 and TRBJ1-6; a possible D gene is TRBD1 (6 bases). This CDR3 has 14 residues. Looked up from germline, CDR1 is SGHTA and CDR2 is FQGNSA. V was clipped by 9 bases and J by 8 bases, with 17 bases between them. The CDR3 coding sequence is TGTGCCAGTGACTGGTGGGGGCGCGATTCACCCCTCCACTTT. Protein product: CASDWWGRDSPLHF.

To note about this clonotype: Since a much larger clone is just one base distant, this may be a read error. Here the CDR3 DNA reads TGTGCCAGCAGGCTAGCGGGAGTATCCGAGCAGTACTTC. Its translation: CASRLAGVSEQYF. The rearrangement links TRBV7-2 to TRBJ2-7; 10 bases map to TRBD2. V shed 6 bases, J shed 6 bases, and the junction held 5 bases outside the gene matches. Germline CDR1 is SGHTA and CDR2 is FQGNSA. This CDR3 contains 13 residues.

This clonotype was recorded only once. The genes are TRBV6-2 or TRBV6-3 and TRBJ2-2, with D possibly being TRBD1 (5 bases). Germline loops: CDR1 MNHEY, CDR2 SVGEGT. Trimming cost V 2 bases and J 3 bases, with 13 bases left between them. This CDR3 comprises 16 residues. The CDR3 protein is CASSYPTELYTGELFF. CDR3 sequence (DNA): TGTGCCAGCAGTTACCCGACAGAGCTATACACCGGGGAGCTGTTTTTT.

This clonotype was observed many times. The chain is built from TRBV7-2 and TRBJ1-4, with D possibly TRBD1 on 5 matching bases. Looked up from germline, CDR1 is SGHTA and CDR2 is FQGNSA. V shed 1 base and J shed 8 bases, with 14 bases lying between them. The length of the CDR3 is 15 residues. CDR3 DNA sequence: TGTGCCAGCAGCTTAGACGGGGGGAGGAGCGAAAAACTGTTTTTT. Protein sequence: CASSLDGGRSEKLFF.

In its sample, this clonotype was seen many times. V is TRBV6-1 and J is TRBJ2-7; D possibly corresponds to TRBD2 (5 bases). The CDR3 contains 18 residues. Trimming shortened V by 1 base and J by 4 bases, and 23 bases separated the two germline ends. From germline, CDR1 is MNHNS and CDR2 SASEGT. CDR3 nucleotide sequence: TGTGCCAGCAGTGAAGAATTGGTCTCGGGGTTTAGGCTATACGAGCAGTACGTC. Translated, it gives CASSEELVSGFRLYEQYV.

This sequence joins TRBV28 and TRBJ2-2; D ambiguous. The V and J ends lost 8 bases and 0 bases respectively, with 10 bases between them. The germline CDR1 and CDR2 sequences are MDHEN and SYDVKM. The CDR3 is made up of 14 amino acids. CDR3 in DNA: TGTGCCAGCCAGCAGCTATCGAACACCGGGGAGCTGTTTTTT. Its protein product is CASQQLSNTGELFF.

Only a few counts were recorded for this clonotype. The gene calls are TRBV12-3 or TRBV12-4 and TRBJ2-5, with 8 bases lining up with TRBD2. The V gene end was trimmed by 6 bases and the J gene end by 2 bases; junction bases not matched to a gene: 5. CDR3 length: 14 residues. Written as DNA, the CDR3 is TGTGCCAGCAGAGCGGGAGAGTATCAAGAGACCCAGTACTTC. It is translated as CASRAGEYQETQYF.

This clonotype was detected many times. The V gene is TRBV7-8, the J gene TRBJ1-3, with 7 bases lining up with TRBD1. V lost 4 bases, J lost 0 bases, and 3 bases stayed unmatched. The CDR3 sequence is 15 residues long. From germline, CDR1 is SGHVS and CDR2 FQNEAQ. The CDR3 loop is CASSSTGLSGNTIYF. CDR3 DNA sequence: TGTGCCAGCAGCTCGACAGGGCTCTCTGGAAACACCATATATTTT.